Listed here is a single T cell receptor beta chain. The antigen is undetermined. This CDR3 comprises 15 residues. CDR1 and CDR2 (germline): SEHNR, FQNEAQ (reference sequence). Trimming removed 2 bases from V and 3 bases from J, with 14 bases in between. The sample belongs to a study of OX40 agonist ivuxolimab in advanced cancers. The overall study: Anti-PD-1, anti-PD-L1 or anti-CTLA-4 therapy given earlier was allowed, and 40% had some. Study observations and caveats: Dosing at 0.1 to 3.0 mg/kg was accompanied by clonal expansion of CD4+ and CD8+ blood T cells by week 6.

Here immunoSEQ multiplex PCR was the method, and the copy in TCRdb shows in-frame clones only, minus some. Of 50,000 to 75,000 clones listed, roughly nine tenths are singletons. The sequencing here drew on CD4+ or CD8+ T cells sorted from blood, taken in a trial of the OX40 agonist ivuxolimab. The receptor comes from an adult with an advanced solid tumor such as melanoma, head and neck, liver or kidney cancer. The V call is TRBV7-9, the J call TRBJ2-7; D remains ambiguous. The CDR3 DNA sequence: TGTGCCAGCAGCTTAAATTTAGCCTACAACTACGAGCAGTACTTC. This translates into CASSLNLAYNYEQYF. Full variable domain (rest looked up from reference TRBV7-9 and TRBJ2-7): DTGVSQNPRHKITKRGQNVTFRCDPISEHNRLYWYRQTLGQGPEFLTYFQNEAQLEKSRLLSDRFSAERPKGSFSTLEIQRTEQGDSAMYLCASSLNLAYNYEQYFGPGTRLTVT.